This T cell receptor (beta chain) was identified in a study of shared clonotypes between healthy human individuals. As for the study in general: For every donor, three CD4 naive, three CD4 memory, two CD8 naive and one CD8 memory plates were used.

V lost 7 bases and J lost 0, with 11 bases in between. The CDR3 loop spans 13 amino acids. From germline, CDR1 is SGHRS and CDR2 YFSETQ. TCRdb keeps only in-frame clones here, not all; method: immunoSEQ multiplex PCR. This sample has around 550,000 clones; 90% to 96% occur once, and the top ten carry 0.06%. The chain is built from TRBV5-1 and TRBJ2-7; D is perhaps TRBD2 (6 bases). This receptor was taken from a woman in her 30s in good health. The sequenced sample was naive CD4+ T cells sorted from blood. This sample's subset: CD45RA+ positively selected. CDR3 amino acids: CASSGDNSYEQYF. The CDR3, as DNA: TGCGCCAGCTCGGGAGACAACTCCTACGAGCAGTACTTC.